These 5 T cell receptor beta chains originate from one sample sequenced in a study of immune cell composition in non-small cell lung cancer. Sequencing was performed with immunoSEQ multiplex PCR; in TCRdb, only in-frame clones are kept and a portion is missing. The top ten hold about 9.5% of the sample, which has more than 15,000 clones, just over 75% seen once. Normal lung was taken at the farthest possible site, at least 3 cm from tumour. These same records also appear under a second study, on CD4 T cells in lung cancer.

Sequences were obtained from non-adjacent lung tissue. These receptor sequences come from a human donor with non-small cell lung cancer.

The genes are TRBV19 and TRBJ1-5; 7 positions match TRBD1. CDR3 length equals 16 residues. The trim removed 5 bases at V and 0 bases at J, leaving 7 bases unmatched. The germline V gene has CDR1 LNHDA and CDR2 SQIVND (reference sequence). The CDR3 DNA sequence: TGTGCCAGTAGTGGGGGACAGCCAAATAGCAATCAGCCCCAGCATTTT. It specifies CASSGGQPNSNQPQHF.

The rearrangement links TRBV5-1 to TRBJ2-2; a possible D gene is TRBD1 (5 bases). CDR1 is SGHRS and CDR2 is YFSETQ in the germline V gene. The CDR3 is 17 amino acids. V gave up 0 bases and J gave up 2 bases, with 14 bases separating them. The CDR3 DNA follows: TGCGCCAGCAGCTTGGTTCCCGACAGAGTTAACACCGGGGAGCTGTTTTTT. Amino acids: CASSLVPDRVNTGELFF. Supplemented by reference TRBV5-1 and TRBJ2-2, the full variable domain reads KAGVTQTPRYLIKTRGQQVTLSCSPISGHRSVSWYQQTPGQGLQFLFEYFSETQRNKGNFPGRFSGRQFSNSRSEMNVSTLELGDSALYLCASSLVPDRVNTGELFFGEGSRLTVL.

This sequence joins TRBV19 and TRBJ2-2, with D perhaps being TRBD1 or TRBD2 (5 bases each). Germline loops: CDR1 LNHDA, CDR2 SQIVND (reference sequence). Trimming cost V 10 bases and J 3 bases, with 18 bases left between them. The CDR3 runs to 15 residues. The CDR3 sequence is CAIHLGPTDTGELFF. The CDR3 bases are TGTGCCATCCACCTGGGACCAACCGACACCGGGGAGCTGTTTTTT.

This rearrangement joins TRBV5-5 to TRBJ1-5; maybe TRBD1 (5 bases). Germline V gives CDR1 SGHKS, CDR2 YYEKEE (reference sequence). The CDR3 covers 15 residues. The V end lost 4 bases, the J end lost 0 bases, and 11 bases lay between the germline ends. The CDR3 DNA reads TGTGCCAGCAGCCCGGGACCCGTTAGCAATCAGCCCCAGCATTTT. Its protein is CASSPGPVSNQPQHF.

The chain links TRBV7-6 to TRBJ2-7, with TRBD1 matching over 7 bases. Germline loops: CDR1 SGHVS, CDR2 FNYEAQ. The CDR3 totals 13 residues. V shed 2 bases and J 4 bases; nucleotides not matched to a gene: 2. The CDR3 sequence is CASSLNRGYEQYF. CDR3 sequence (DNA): TGTGCCAGCAGCTTAAACAGGGGTTACGAGCAGTACTTC.